The 22 T cell receptor beta chains listed next were all sequenced from one sample in a study of T cell responses to AZD1222 COVID-19 vaccine. Assay used: immunoSEQ multiplex PCR; TCRdb lists only in-frame clones, some missing. The table has 100,000 or so clones, roughly 88% seen once; the top ten hold about 2.5%. Sequences were derived from peripheral blood, sampled on day 0 of AZD1222 vaccination. These receptor sequences come from an adult in good health.

The CDR3 DNA follows: TGTGCCAGCAGCATGGAGCCGGGCCTTATTAACACCGGGGAGCTGTTTTTT. This sequence encodes CASSMEPGLINTGELFF. The V and J genes are TRBV5-4 and TRBJ2-2; the D is unclear. Germline V gene lookup returns CDR1 SGHNT and CDR2 YYREEE (reference sequence). This CDR3 is 17 amino acids long. V lost 4 bases, J lost 2 bases, and 18 bases lay in between.

This clone was detected only once. The chain links TRBV15 to TRBJ1-4; D uncertain. Germline CDR1 and CDR2: LNHNV and YYDKDF (reference sequence). Trimming cost V 0 bases and J 5 bases, with 7 bases left between them. The CDR3 runs 14 residues. The CDR3 sequence: CATSRDPLNEKLFF. The CDR3 bases are TGTGCCACCAGCAGAGATCCTCTGAATGAAAAACTGTTTTTT.

The chain combines TRBV2 with TRBJ2-3; 7 bases line up with TRBD1. Trimming took 5 bases from V and 2 from J; bases not matched to a gene: 4. The CDR3 runs 14 residues. The V gene's germline CDR1 is SNHLY and CDR2 FYNNEI. The CDR3 sequence is CASSPDRATDTQYF. The CDR3 nucleotides are TGTGCCAGCAGTCCCGACAGGGCCACAGATACGCAGTATTTT.

The chain joins TRBV28 to TRBJ2-3, with 12 bases matching TRBD2. This CDR3 has 15 residues. CDR1 is MDHEN and CDR2 is SYDVKM in the germline V gene. Trimming cost V 4 bases and J 4 bases; bases outside gene matches: 3. The chain's CDR3 is CASSWTSGNSDTQYF. The CDR3, as DNA: TGTGCCAGCAGTTGGACTAGCGGGAACTCAGATACGCAGTATTTT. The entire variable domain, with the rest obtained from reference TRBV28 and TRBJ2-3, is as follows: DVKVTQSSRYLVKRTGEKVFLECVQDMDHENMFWYRQDPGLGLRLIYFSYDVKMKEKGDIPEGYSVSREKKERFSLILESASTNQTSMYLCASSWTSGNSDTQYFGPGTRLTVL.

The rearrangement joins TRBV28 to TRBJ2-1, with D maybe TRBD2 (7 bases). This CDR3 has 14 residues. Per the germline V gene, CDR1 is MDHEN and CDR2 is SYDVKM. The V gene lost 6 bases and the J gene lost 3 bases, with 12 bases spanning the gap. Here the CDR3 reads CASRSGGDYNEQFF. The DNA for the CDR3 is TGTGCCAGCAGGTCGGGGGGCGACTACAATGAGCAGTTCTTC. The full variable domain, completed using reference TRBV28 and TRBJ2-1, is DVKVTQSSRYLVKRTGEKVFLECVQDMDHENMFWYRQDPGLGLRLIYFSYDVKMKEKGDIPEGYSVSREKKERFSLILESASTNQTSMYLCASRSGGDYNEQFFGPGTRLTVL.

V gene TRBV5-6 combines with J gene TRBJ1-2, with 8 bases fitting TRBD1. From germline, CDR1 is SGHDT and CDR2 YYEEEE. J lost 3 bases, V lost 4 bases, and 8 bases had no gene match. CDR3 length: 15 residues. The CDR3 region is CASSPGQGSDYGYTF. Here the CDR3 DNA reads TGTGCCAGCAGCCCCGGACAGGGATCCGACTATGGCTACACCTTC.

This chain uses TRBV3-1 (or the pseudogene TRBV3-2) with TRBJ2-7; TRBD2 agrees at 11 bases. The trim removed 1 base at V and 3 bases at J, leaving 5 bases unmatched. The length of the CDR3 is 16 residues. Looked up from germline, CDR1 is LGHDT and CDR2 is YNNKEL (reference sequence). In DNA, the CDR3 is TGTGCCAGCAGCCAAGGCCCGGGACTAGCGGTCTACGAGCAGTACTTC. This encodes CASSQGPGLAVYEQYF.

This clone showed up just a few times. The chain links TRBV5-1 to TRBJ2-1; D remains unclear. V dropped 8 bases and J dropped 5 bases, with 14 bases sitting between them. The CDR3 is made up of 13 amino acids. Germline CDR1 is SGHRS and CDR2 is YFSETQ. The CDR3 DNA reads TGCGCCAGTAACCCTGGATTAGACAATGAGCAGTTCTTC. Translated: CASNPGLDNEQFF.

The CDR3 region is CAISETSLFSGANVLTF. DNA of the CDR3: TGTGCCATCAGTGAGACCAGCCTTTTCTCTGGGGCCAACGTCCTGACTTTC. The rearrangement uses TRBV10-3 and TRBJ2-6; D unresolved. This CDR3 comprises 17 residues. Germline V gene data show CDR1 as ENHRY and CDR2 as SYGVKD. Trimming took off 2 bases at V and 0 bases at J, with 11 bases between the two ends.

The chain carries TRBV11-2 and TRBJ1-1; D is possibly TRBD1 (5 bases). CDR1 and CDR2 (germline): SGHAT, FQNNGV. The length of the CDR3 is 15 residues. Trimming shortened V by 0 bases and J by 0 bases, and 8 bases separated the two germline ends. This CDR3 is CASSLERGLNTEAFF. Written as DNA, the CDR3 is TGTGCCAGCAGCTTAGAGCGGGGCCTGAACACTGAAGCTTTCTTT.

This rearrangement joins TRBV28 to TRBJ1-6, with 7 positions matching TRBD1. Losses at the gene ends were 4 bases for V and 8 bases for J; bases not matched to a gene: 11. CDR1 is MDHEN and CDR2 is SYDVKM in the germline V gene. The CDR3 is 16 residues long. For the CDR3, the DNA is TGTGCCAGCAGTTATATGACAGGGACAAGGGATTCACCCCTCCACTTT. Translating gives CASSYMTGTRDSPLHF.

The chain has TRBV11-2 and TRBJ1-2; a possible D gene is TRBD1 (5 bases). CDR1 is SGHAT and CDR2 is FQNNGV in the germline V gene. Trimming removed 5 bases at V and 1 base at J, with 11 bases between. CDR3 size: 14 residues. CDR3 loop: CASSNLQGNYGYTF. The CDR3 region has the DNA TGTGCCAGCAGCAACTTGCAGGGTAACTATGGCTACACCTTC. Full variable domain (rest looked up from reference TRBV11-2 and TRBJ1-2): EAGVAQSPRYKIIEKRQSVAFWCNPISGHATLYWYQQILGQGPKLLIQFQNNGVVDDSQLPKDRFSAERLKGVDSTLKIQPAKLEDSAVYLCASSNLQGNYGYTFGSGTRLTVV.

The sample holds a few counts of this clone. The chain carries TRBV19 and TRBJ2-1; 13 nucleotides match TRBD2. The V and J ends lost 6 bases and 7 bases, in that order; junction bases with no gene match: 3. CDR3 size: 14 residues. Germline V gene sequence: CDR1 LNHDA, CDR2 SQIVND (reference sequence). The CDR3 sequence: CASSWTSGSNEQFF. CDR3 sequence (DNA): TGTGCCAGTAGCTGGACTAGCGGGAGTAATGAGCAGTTCTTC.

The CDR3 sequence: CASSEAQGRGYTF. The DNA for the CDR3 is TGTGCCAGCAGTGAAGCGCAGGGGCGAGGCTACACCTTC. This chain links TRBV6-1 with TRBJ1-2, with TRBD1 as a possible D gene (6 bases). Trimming removed 0 bases at V and 8 bases at J, with 10 bases between. The V gene's germline CDR1 is MNHNS and CDR2 SASEGT. This CDR3 is built from 13 residues.

The chain combines TRBV6-6 with TRBJ1-1, with 9 nucleotides matching TRBD1. CDR1 MNHNY and CDR2 SVGAGI come from the germline V gene (reference sequence). CDR3 length equals 15 residues. With V trimmed by 5 bases and J by 5 bases, 9 bases remained unmatched. The CDR3 sequence is CASSARTGAGTEAFF. In DNA form, the CDR3 reads TGTGCCAGCAGTGCTCGGACAGGGGCGGGAACTGAAGCTTTCTTT.

CDR3 in amino acids: CASSQVTGAGNTIYF. DNA for the CDR3: TGTGCCAGCAGCCAAGTCACAGGGGCCGGAAACACCATATATTTT. The V gene is TRBV14, the J gene TRBJ1-3; 7 bases are shared with TRBD1. Losses at the gene ends were 1 base for V and 4 bases for J; bases not matched to a gene: 4. Germline V gene lookup returns CDR1 SGHDN and CDR2 FVKESK. CDR3 size: 15 residues.

This sequence joins TRBV24-1 and TRBJ1-3, with D maybe TRBD1 (6 bases). There are 16 residues in the CDR3. The V end was cut by 6 bases, the J end by 3 bases, with 17 bases between. The germline CDR1 and CDR2 sequences are KGHDR and SFDVKD. As DNA, the CDR3 is TGTGCCACCAGTTATCCGGGGGGGGCGCATGGAAACACCATATATTTT. Translation gives CATSYPGGAHGNTIYF.

V gene TRBV4-1 combines with J gene TRBJ2-1, with 10 bases matching TRBD2. The germline V gene encodes CDR1 MGHRA and CDR2 YSYEKL. V shed 4 bases, J shed 8 bases, and the junction held 11 bases outside the gene matches. The CDR3 has 16 residues. The CDR3 nucleotides are TGCGCCAGCAGCCTGGGACGTGCACTAGCGGGGCATGAGCAGTTCTTC. This encodes CASSLGRALAGHEQFF.

The chain couples TRBV7-2 to TRBJ1-1, with unresolved D. This CDR3 has 14 amino acids. CDR1 and CDR2 from the germline V gene are SGHTA and FQGNSA. Trimming stripped 1 base from V and 6 bases from J, with 12 bases between. CDR3 sequence reads: CASSLEVFTSEAFF. In DNA, the CDR3 is TGTGCCAGCAGCTTAGAAGTATTTACATCTGAAGCTTTCTTT.

A few counts support this clone. The CDR3 nucleotides are TGTGCCAGCTCACCATGGGACCGAGGTACTAACTATGGCTACACCTTC. As protein: CASSPWDRGTNYGYTF. The V call is TRBV18, the J call TRBJ1-2; possibly TRBD1 for D (5 bases). With 2 bases removed from V and 0 bases from J, the gap between germline ends came to 13 bases. CDR1 is KGHSH, CDR2 LQKENI, per germline. This CDR3 has 16 amino acids.

This clone was seen only once. The rearrangement joins TRBV27 to TRBJ2-1; D is ambiguous. With 2 bases removed from V and 4 bases from J, the gap between germline ends came to 9 bases. The CDR3 contains 14 residues. Germline CDR1 and CDR2: MNHEY and SMNVEV (reference sequence). CDR3 amino acids: CASSLSGAYNEQFF. CDR3 sequence (DNA): TGTGCCAGCAGTTTAAGTGGAGCTTACAATGAGCAGTTCTTC.

This chain links TRBV27 with TRBJ2-2; 7 bases map to TRBD1. Germline loops: CDR1 MNHEY, CDR2 SMNVEV (reference sequence). The CDR3 extends over 14 amino acids. With V trimmed by 6 bases and J by 5 bases, 6 bases remained unmatched. DNA of the CDR3: TGTGCCAGCAGCCTGGGGACAGCAACCGGGGAGCTGTTTTTT. The encoded protein is CASSLGTATGELFF.